This T cell receptor beta chain was sequenced during a study of shared clonotypes between healthy human individuals (dated by TCRdb to 2019 to 2021). Study-level background: A couple of women and a few men aged 18 to 49 years were included in the cohort. For each donor, CD4 naive and CD4 memory were each run on three plates, CD8 naive on two plates, and CD8 memory on one plate. To estimate repertoire size and how much clonotype sharing occurs between individuals, the study deeply sequenced the blood TCR repertoires of five healthy adults. Libraries were prepared and TCR repertoires were sequenced by different laboratories using diverse techniques, in order to increase sequencing depth and limit assay-specific biases. Leukapheresis yielded between about 0.85 and 9.5 billion PBMCs per donor.

Using the deep immunoSEQ assay, TCR CDR3 regions were amplified from genomic DNA by multiplex PCR. For each cell subset, the extracted genomic DNA was distributed evenly across all wells of several immunoSEQ 96-well plates, and each plate served as one replicate. For sorted subsets, 200 to 250 ng of genomic DNA, equivalent to around 30,000 T cell genomes, went into each replicate PCR. The purified libraries were quantified using a Qubit 3.0 fluorometer, sized with a Bioanalyzer 2100, and then quantified again using the KAPA Library Quantification kit. Every immunoSEQ 96-well plate was sequenced on a dedicated single-read 150-cycle Illumina NextSeq 550 flow cell. In the source study's methods: The immunoSEQ output contained only junctional sequences without quality scores, so filtering could not match that applied to full-length reads. To assign V/J genes and CDR3, sequences were annotated using PyIR, a Python wrapper for IgBLAST v1.9, with IMGT germline references. Any read was removed if the V/J assignment was weak (E-value above 1e-6), the CDR3 was missing, or the read contained stop codons, out-of-frame junctions, or ambiguous translated residues. A V3J clonotype was defined by an identical inferred V gene, J gene, and CDR3 amino acid sequence. The percentage overlap between two repertoires was calculated by dividing the number of shared unique clonotypes by the size of the smaller repertoire. Three approaches were used to assess repertoire richness: RTK rarefaction, the Chao1 estimator, and Recon v2.1 estimates of unobserved clonotypes. For all TCRbeta clonotypes obtained by the gDNA method from a handful of donors, generation probabilities were computed with OLGA. TCRdb took this table from immuneACCESS and kept in-frame rearrangements with V and J called. Such tables lack part of the clones; where checked against another copy, unresolved V genes explain under half of the gap, and the rest is unexplained. That table is the source of V, J and clone size, and D and trimming were worked out from the DNA. The sample records 550,000 to 750,000 clones, about 95% of which are singletons. 0.11% of the sample belongs to the ten largest clones.

CD8 naive samples were obtained by positive selection for CCR7 among CD45RO-negative cells, yielding a CD45RA+CCR7+ population from which TemRA cells were excluded. The donors were healthy, HIV-negative adults who had no recently reported acute infections or vaccinations. Every donor was a Caucasian adult living in Nashville, Tennessee, USA. Blood was collected by leukapheresis, and PBMCs were isolated by Ficoll-Histopaque density gradient centrifugation and then cryopreserved in liquid nitrogen vapor phase. Purity and quantity of every magnetically sorted T cell population were checked by analytical flow cytometry. Genomic DNA was isolated from every sorted fraction and measured by UV absorbance on a Nanodrop 2000c. A note on this clone: The antigen it binds to is not known. Nothing much larger sits one base from this clone, and base qualities are not available.

Relative to germline, V is 3 bases shorter and J is 4 bases shorter, with 19 bases between their ends. Including cysteine and phenylalanine, the CDR3 has 16 amino acids. Of the read, only the CDR3 DNA is kept; its 48 bases are in frame from base 1. Per the germline V gene, SGHDT is the CDR1 and YYEEEE is the CDR2. The paper as a whole reports these results and caveats: Pairwise subsampling led to the expectation that sequencing depth would affect the degree of clonotype sharing among donors. Approximately 4.8% of naive CD4, roughly 3.5% of naive CD8, about 2.1% of memory CD4, and roughly 0.4% of memory CD8 clonotypes were shared across several donors. The small number of donors limited the genetic and exposure-history diversity represented. Naive subsets generally had larger estimated clonotype richness than memory subsets did. Incomplete sequencing was indicated by rarefaction of sorted-subset datasets, despite the large sequencing depth. Sampling was restricted to blood, and TCR repertoires in tissue are likely to differ from TCR repertoires in blood. Clonotypes shared by all four sorted-subset donors showed higher generation probabilities than non-shared clonotypes.

The sequence joins TRBV5-6 to TRBJ1-2; the D region possibly corresponds to TRBD1 (6 bases align). Sequencing was performed on naive CD8+ T cells sorted from blood. The sample's cell subset or site label, decoded: CD45RA+CCR7+. This TCR came from a woman aged 30 to 39 in good health. The CDR3 sequence is CASSSSTTGFGYGYTF. The sequence in DNA is TGTGCCAGCAGCTCGTCCACCACAGGGTTTGGCTATGGCTACACCTTC.